This section outlines one T cell receptor beta chain sequence together with its context. Its antigen is not identified. CDR3 length equals 17 residues. Germline lookup yields CDR1 SEHNR and CDR2 FQNEAQ (reference sequence). V lost 5 bases, J lost 0 bases, and 9 bases stayed unmatched. Treatment given: 19 received Ad26.COV2.S at low or high dose, single or two shots; about 5 received placebo; per-sample allocation not given. Specimens were obtained on day 63 following the first vaccine or placebo injection. The study used a vaccine consisting of an Ad26 vector that expressed Wuhan-strain SARS-CoV-2 spike. TCRdb keeps only in-frame clones here, not all; method: immunoSEQ multiplex PCR. The sample lists 400,000 to 500,000 clones; roughly 87% were seen once. The data originate from a study of Ad26.COV2.S vaccination and SARS-CoV-2 variants. Study as a whole: In the study, Ad26.COV2.S was injected intramuscularly once, or twice 56 days apart. General study findings and limits: The TCR breadth and depth analyses may have understated or missed part of the total T cell responses.

This rearrangement joins TRBV7-9 to TRBJ1-5; 8 positions agree with TRBD1. This material consisted of peripheral blood, taken in a trial of Ad26.COV2.S vaccine versus placebo. The origin of this receptor is a person between 18 and 59 years old who received the Ad26.COV2.S COVID-19 vaccine or a placebo. For the CDR3, the DNA is TGTGCCAGCAGCGCCACGACAGGGGCTTATAGCAATCAGCCCCAGCATTTT. The encoded protein is CASSATTGAYSNQPQHF.